Listed below are T cell receptor beta chains from one sample, sequenced in a study of blood T cell repertoires in COVID-19. TCRdb's copy holds only in-frame clones and misses some; the assay was immunoSEQ multiplex PCR. This sample has hundreds of thousands of clones, with around 87% found just once. The sequenced material came from PBMCs or T cells enriched from blood (not recorded which). The receptors stem from a man aged 25 to 40 who had recovered from COVID-19. CDR3s include the opening cysteine and the closing phenylalanine or tryptophan. D genes are given only for firm matches. Rows may omit the clone size; those that give it use once, few, many or a size class.

NA	NA	TRBJ1-5	TRBV24-1	TGTGCCACCAGGGCGGGGGCTAATCAGCCCCAGCATTTT	CATRAGANQPQHF
TRBD2	few	TRBJ2-5	TRBV7-2	TGTGCCAGCAGCTTATGGGGGGGAGGACAAGAGACCCAGTACTTC	CASSLWGGGQETQYF
TRBD1	NA	TRBJ1-5	TRBV20-1	TGCAGTGCTAGTTTAGGGGGCGATCAGCCCCAGCATTTT	CSASLGGDQPQHF
TRBD1	NA	TRBJ1-1	TRBV5-1	TGCGCCAGCAGCTACCCAACAGGGGTTAACACTGAAGCTTTCTTT	CASSYPTGVNTEAFF
TRBD1	NA	TRBJ2-2	TRBV25-1	TGTGCCAGCAGTGAACCCTCCGGGACAGGGAACACCGGGGAGCTGTTTTTT	CASSEPSGTGNTGELFF
NA	NA	TRBJ2-7	TRBV27	TGTGCCAGCAGCACCCAGGGACTTGACAGGGTTAACTACGAGCAGTACTTC	CASSTQGLDRVNYEQYF
NA	NA	TRBJ2-3	TRBV6-5	TGTGCCAGCACCGATCGTAGAGGCACAGATACGCAGTATTTT	CASTDRRGTDTQYF
NA	NA	TRBJ1-5	TRBV6-5	TGTGCCAGCAGCCATACAAGTAATAGCAATCAGCCCCAGCATTTT	CASSHTSNSNQPQHF
TRBD1	NA	TRBJ2-2	TRBV24-1	TGTGCCACCAGTGATTTGAGGGACAGGGCGAACACCGGGGAGCTGTTTTTT	CATSDLRDRANTGELFF
TRBD2	NA	TRBJ2-4	TRBV15	TGTGCCACCAGCGGAAAACTAGCGGGAGGGCTCCTAGCCAAAAACATTCAGTACTTC	CATSGKLAGGLLAKNIQYF
NA	NA	TRBJ1-2	TRBV28	TGTGCCAGCATACAGGGTGGCTATGGCTACACCTTC	CASIQGGYGYTF
NA	NA	TRBJ2-1	TRBV7-9	TGTGCCAGCAGCTTAGGGTCTGGAGGCTACAATGAGCAGTTCTTC	CASSLGSGGYNEQFF
NA	NA	TRBJ1-5	TRBV5-6	TGTGCCAGCAGCGACTATACAGGGAATCAGCCCCAGCATTTT	CASSDYTGNQPQHF
NA	NA	TRBJ1-5	TRBV21-1	TGTGCCAGCAGCCCAGTGGGGACAGAAAACCTATATAGCAATCAGCCCCAGCATTTT	CASSPVGTENLYSNQPQHF
NA	NA	TRBJ2-1	TRBV5-6	TGTGCCAGCAGTTCCGGGACAAGATTATATGAGCAGTTCTTC	CASSSGTRLYEQFF
TRBD2	NA	TRBJ2-7	TRBV5-8	TGTGCCAGCAGCTTGGGACTAGCGGGCGACCTCTCCTACGAGCAGTACTTC	CASSLGLAGDLSYEQYF
NA	NA	TRBJ2-6	TRBV5-5	TGTGCCAGCAGCTTGGAAGGGACACCCATAGCTGGGGCCAACGTCCTGACTTTC	CASSLEGTPIAGANVLTF
TRBD1	NA	TRBJ1-5	TRBV7-6	TGTGCCAGCAGCCCCCCGGAGAGGGACAGGGGAAATCAGCCCCAGCATTTT	CASSPPERDRGNQPQHF
NA	NA	TRBJ1-2	TRBV7-9	TGTGCCAGCAGCGCCGAGGGCCCGATGAACTATGGCTACACCTTC	CASSAEGPMNYGYTF
NA	NA	TRBJ2-5	TRBV2	TGTGCCACCAGCGGAGGTGGGACCCAGTACTTC	CATSGGGTQYF
TRBD2	NA	TRBJ2-7	TRBV5-1	TGCGCCAGCAGCTCTTCTAGCGGGAGCTCCTACGAGCAGTACTTC	CASSSSSGSSYEQYF
TRBD1	once	TRBJ2-7	TRBV18	TGTGCCAGCTCACGACAGGGGAATGACGAGCAGTACTTC	CASSRQGNDEQYF
NA	NA	TRBJ2-7	TRBV10-2	TGCGCCAGCAGTGAACAGGGTGGCGAGCAGTACTTC	CASSEQGGEQYF
TRBD2	NA	TRBJ2-3	TRBV27	TGTGCCAGCAGTCCAAAATTGGGACTAGCGGAAAGCACAGATACGCAGTATTTT	CASSPKLGLAESTDTQYF
NA	once	TRBJ2-1	TRBV7-2	TGTGCCAGCAGCCGCCAGCGGGCCTCCTACAATGAGCAGTTCTTC	CASSRQRASYNEQFF
NA	NA	TRBJ1-2	TRBV19	TGTGCCAGTAGTATCCTGACAGAAGGCGACTATGGCTACACCTTC	CASSILTEGDYGYTF
NA	NA	TRBJ1-5	TRBV5-6	TGTGCCAGCAGCGGAGCTGGTAATAGCAATCAGCCCCAGCATTTT	CASSGAGNSNQPQHF
NA	NA	TRBJ2-7	TRBV7-9	TGTGCCAGCAGCGTGACTAGTTCCCTACGATCAGAGCAGTACTTC	CASSVTSSLRSEQYF
NA	NA	TRBJ2-1	TRBV4-1	TGCGCCAGCAGCCAAAGGGGGACCTACAATGAGCAGTTCTTC	CASSQRGTYNEQFF
NA	few	TRBJ2-7	TRBV3-1/TRBV3-2	TGTGCCAGCAAAGGGAGCTCCTACGAGCAGTACTTC	CASKGSSYEQYF
NA	NA	TRBJ1-5	TRBV24-1	TGTGCCACCAGCGATCGACAGGGCAATCAGCCCCAGCATTTT	CATSDRQGNQPQHF
TRBD1	NA	TRBJ1-2	TRBV28	TGTGCCAGCAGTTTAAGAGGGGGCGTATTCACCTTC	CASSLRGGVFTF
NA	NA	TRBJ2-3	TRBV20-1	TGCAGTAGCCAGGAGGCAGATACGCAGTATTTT	CSSQEADTQYF
NA	NA	TRBJ2-2	TRBV30	TGTGCCTGGAGTTGGGGGGCCGGGGAGCTGTTTTTT	CAWSWGAGELFF
NA	NA	TRBJ2-2	TRBV30	TGTGCCTGGAGTCCCCGACTTGTAGGAACCGGGGAGCTGTTTTTT	CAWSPRLVGTGELFF
TRBD1	NA	TRBJ1-3	TRBV3-1/TRBV3-2	TGTGCCAGCAGCCCCCGGGGACAGTCCTCTGGAAACACCATATATTTT	CASSPRGQSSGNTIYF
NA	NA	TRBJ1-5	TRBV28	TGTGCCAGCAGACTTGGTCAGGCGGGGGCCCAGCATTTT	CASRLGQAGAQHF
TRBD2	NA	TRBJ2-2	TRBV10-3	TGTGCCGGGGGGACGGGAGGAGACACCGGGGAGCTGTTTTTT	CAGGTGGDTGELFF
TRBD1	NA	TRBJ1-6	TRBV15	TGTGCCACCAGCAGCCAAACAGGACAGGGGTACAATTCACCCCTCCACTTT	CATSSQTGQGYNSPLHF
NA	NA	TRBJ2-1	TRBV27	TGTGCCAGCAGTTTATCAAAGGGGGGGAACTACAATGAGCAGTTCTTC	CASSLSKGGNYNEQFF
NA	NA	TRBJ2-1	TRBV6-4	TGTGCCAGCAGCTTGGACAGCAGCTCCTACAATGAGCAGTTCTTC	CASSLDSSSYNEQFF
NA	NA	TRBJ1-3	TRBV15	TGTGCCACCAGCAGAGAGGGGGGAAACTCTGGAAACACCATATATTTT	CATSREGGNSGNTIYF
NA	many	TRBJ1-6	TRBV19	TGTGCCAGTAGTCCCGGGAGGATCAGCTCCTATAATTCACCCCTCCACTTT	CASSPGRISSYNSPLHF
TRBD1	NA	TRBJ1-1	TRBV10-1	TGCGCCAGCGGGACAGGGGACACGAACACTGAAGCTTTCTTT	CASGTGDTNTEAFF
TRBD1	NA	TRBJ2-2	TRBV11-2	TGTGCCAGCAGCTTAGCGACAGGGGTGGGTCTCACCGGGGAGCTGTTTTTT	CASSLATGVGLTGELFF
NA	NA	TRBJ1-3	TRBV30	TGTGCCTGGAGCCGGACATCTGGAAACACCATATATTTT	CAWSRTSGNTIYF
TRBD1	NA	TRBJ1-2	TRBV5-4	TGTGCCAGCAGCCCGGACAGGAACTATGGCTACACCTTC	CASSPDRNYGYTF
NA	NA	TRBJ2-7	TRBV5-4	TGTGCCAGCAGCTTACTTGACCGAGGGGGCGAGCAGTACTTC	CASSLLDRGGEQYF
TRBD2	NA	TRBJ2-2	TRBV19	TGTGCCAGTAGTTCGGGAGGGCCGTACACCGGGGAGCTGTTTTTT	CASSSGGPYTGELFF
NA	once	TRBJ1-4	TRBV10-2	TGCGCCAGCAGGAGGAGCGGGGGTGAAAAACTGTTTTTT	CASRRSGGEKLFF
TRBD2	NA	TRBJ2-7	TRBV4-1	TGCGCCAGCAGCCAAGTAGGCGGGAGCTCCTACGAGCAGTACTTC	CASSQVGGSSYEQYF
NA	NA	TRBJ2-1	TRBV7-9	TGTGCCAGCAGCTTACAGGGACACCTATCCTACAATGAGCAGTTCTTC	CASSLQGHLSYNEQFF
NA	NA	TRBJ2-6	TRBV29-1	TGCAGCGCAGGGGCAGGGGCCAACGTCCTGACTTTC	CSAGAGANVLTF